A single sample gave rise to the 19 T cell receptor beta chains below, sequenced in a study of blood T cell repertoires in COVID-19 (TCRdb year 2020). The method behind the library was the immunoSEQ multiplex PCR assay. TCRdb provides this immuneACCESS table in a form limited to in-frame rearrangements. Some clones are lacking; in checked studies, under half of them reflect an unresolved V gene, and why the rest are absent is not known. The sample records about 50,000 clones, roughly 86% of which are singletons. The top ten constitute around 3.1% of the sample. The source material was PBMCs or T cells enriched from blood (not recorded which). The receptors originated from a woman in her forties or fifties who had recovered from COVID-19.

The CDR3 nucleotides read TGTGCCACCAGTGTGGGGGCGGCTAATGAAAAACTGTTTTTT. This codes for CATSVGAANEKLFF. The rearrangement joins TRBV24-1 to TRBJ1-4; D is possibly TRBD1 (6 bases). V dropped 5 bases and J dropped 3 bases, with 9 bases sitting between them. Germline lookup yields CDR1 KGHDR and CDR2 SFDVKD. The CDR3 is 14 residues long.

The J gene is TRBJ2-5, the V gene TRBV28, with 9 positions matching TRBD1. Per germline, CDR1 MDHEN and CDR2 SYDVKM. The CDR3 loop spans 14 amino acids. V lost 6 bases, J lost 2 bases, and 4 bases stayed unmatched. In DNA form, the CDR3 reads TGTGCCAGCAGAGAACAGGGGGCACAAGAGACCCAGTACTTC. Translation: CASREQGAQETQYF.

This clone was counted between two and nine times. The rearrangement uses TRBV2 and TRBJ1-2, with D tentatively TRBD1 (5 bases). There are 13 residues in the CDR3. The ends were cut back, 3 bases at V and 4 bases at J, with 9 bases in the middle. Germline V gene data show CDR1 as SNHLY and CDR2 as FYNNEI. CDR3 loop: CASSDPGLYGYTF. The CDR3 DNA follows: TGTGCCAGCAGTGACCCGGGACTCTATGGCTACACCTTC.

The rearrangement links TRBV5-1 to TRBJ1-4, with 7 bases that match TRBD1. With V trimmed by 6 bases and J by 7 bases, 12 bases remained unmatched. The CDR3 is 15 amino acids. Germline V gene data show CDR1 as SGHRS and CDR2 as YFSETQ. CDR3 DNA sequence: TGCGCCAGCACCCCAATCGGGGCAGGGGGTGAAAAACTGTTTTTT. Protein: CASTPIGAGGEKLFF.

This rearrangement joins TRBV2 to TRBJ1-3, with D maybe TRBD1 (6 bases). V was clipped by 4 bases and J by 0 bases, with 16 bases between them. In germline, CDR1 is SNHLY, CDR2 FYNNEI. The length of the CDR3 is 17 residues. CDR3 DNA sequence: TGTGCCAGCAGTGGTTCCTTCGGGACATCCTCTGGAAACACCATATATTTT. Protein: CASSGSFGTSSGNTIYF.

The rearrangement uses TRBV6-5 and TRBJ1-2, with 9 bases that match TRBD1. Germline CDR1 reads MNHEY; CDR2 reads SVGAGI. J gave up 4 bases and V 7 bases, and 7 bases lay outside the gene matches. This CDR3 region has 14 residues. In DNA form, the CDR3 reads TGTGCCAGCAAGGAGAGACAGGGGGTCTATGGCTACACCTTC. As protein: CASKERQGVYGYTF.

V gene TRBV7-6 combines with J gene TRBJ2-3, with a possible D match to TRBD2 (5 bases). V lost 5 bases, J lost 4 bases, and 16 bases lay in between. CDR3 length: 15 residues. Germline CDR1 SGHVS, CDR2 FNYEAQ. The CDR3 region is CASSPQELVADTQYF. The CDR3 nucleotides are TGTGCCAGCAGCCCCCAGGAACTAGTGGCAGATACGCAGTATTTT.

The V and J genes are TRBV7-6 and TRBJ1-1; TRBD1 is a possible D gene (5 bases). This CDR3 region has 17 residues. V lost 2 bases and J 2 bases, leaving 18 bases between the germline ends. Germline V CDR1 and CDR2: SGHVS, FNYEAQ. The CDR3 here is CASSLNPAGRRNTEAFF. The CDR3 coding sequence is TGTGCCAGCAGCTTAAACCCTGCGGGACGTCGAAACACTGAAGCTTTCTTT.

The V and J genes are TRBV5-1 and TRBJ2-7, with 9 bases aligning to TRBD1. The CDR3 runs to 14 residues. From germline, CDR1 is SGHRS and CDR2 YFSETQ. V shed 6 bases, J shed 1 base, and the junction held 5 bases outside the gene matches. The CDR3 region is CASMGQGLSYEQYF. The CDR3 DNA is TGCGCCAGCATGGGACAGGGACTTTCCTACGAGCAGTACTTC.

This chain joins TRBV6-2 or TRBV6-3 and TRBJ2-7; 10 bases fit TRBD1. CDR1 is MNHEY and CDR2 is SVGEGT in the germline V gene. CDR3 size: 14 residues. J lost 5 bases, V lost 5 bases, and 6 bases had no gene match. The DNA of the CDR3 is TGTGCCAGCAGTCGGACAGGGGGAACCCACGAGCAGTACTTC. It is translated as CASSRTGGTHEQYF.

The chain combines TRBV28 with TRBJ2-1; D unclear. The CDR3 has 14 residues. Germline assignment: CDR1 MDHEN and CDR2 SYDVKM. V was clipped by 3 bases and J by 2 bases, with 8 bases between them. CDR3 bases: TGTGCCAGCAGTTTGCGCCTCCCCTACAATGAGCAGTTCTTC. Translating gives CASSLRLPYNEQFF.

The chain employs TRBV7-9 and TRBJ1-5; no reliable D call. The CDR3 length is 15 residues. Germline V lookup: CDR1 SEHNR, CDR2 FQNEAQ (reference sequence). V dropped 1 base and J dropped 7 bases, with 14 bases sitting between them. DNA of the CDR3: TGTGCCAGCAGCTTAGAGGTTGCCGGGAAGCAGCCCCAGCATTTT. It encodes CASSLEVAGKQPQHF.

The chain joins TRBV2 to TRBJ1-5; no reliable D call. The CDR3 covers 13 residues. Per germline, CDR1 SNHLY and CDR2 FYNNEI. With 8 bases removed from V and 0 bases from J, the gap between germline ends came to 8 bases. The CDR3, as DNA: TGTGCCAGCTCTTTCGGTAGCAATCAGCCCCAGCATTTT. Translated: CASSFGSNQPQHF.

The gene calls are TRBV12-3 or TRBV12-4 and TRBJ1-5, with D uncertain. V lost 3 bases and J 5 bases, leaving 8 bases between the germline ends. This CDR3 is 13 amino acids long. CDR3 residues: CASSFGVYQPQHF. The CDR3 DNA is TGTGCCAGCAGTTTCGGGGTCTATCAGCCCCAGCATTTT.

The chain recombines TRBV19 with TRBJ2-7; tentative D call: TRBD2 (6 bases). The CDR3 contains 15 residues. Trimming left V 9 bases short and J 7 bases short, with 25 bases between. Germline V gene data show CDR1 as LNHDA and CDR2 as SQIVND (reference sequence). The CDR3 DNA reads TGTGCCAGCATAGGAGGGAGCTCCGACCCGGGGGAGCAGTACTTC. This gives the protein CASIGGSSDPGEQYF.

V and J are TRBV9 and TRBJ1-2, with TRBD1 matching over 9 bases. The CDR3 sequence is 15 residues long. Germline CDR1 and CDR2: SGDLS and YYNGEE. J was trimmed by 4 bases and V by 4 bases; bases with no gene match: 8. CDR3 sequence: CASSTRTGASYGYTF. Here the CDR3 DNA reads TGTGCCAGCAGCACGAGGACAGGGGCGAGCTATGGCTACACCTTC.

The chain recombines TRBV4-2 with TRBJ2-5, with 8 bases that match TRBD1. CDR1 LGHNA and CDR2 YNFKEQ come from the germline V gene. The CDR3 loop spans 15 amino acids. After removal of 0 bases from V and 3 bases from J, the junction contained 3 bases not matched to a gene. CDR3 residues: CASSQEYRGEETQYF. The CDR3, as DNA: TGTGCCAGCAGCCAAGAATACAGGGGGGAAGAGACCCAGTACTTC.

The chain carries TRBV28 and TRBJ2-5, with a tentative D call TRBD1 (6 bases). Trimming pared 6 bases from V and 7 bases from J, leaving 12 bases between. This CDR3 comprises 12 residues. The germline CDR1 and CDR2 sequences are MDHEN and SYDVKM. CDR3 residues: CASRWTEGTQYF. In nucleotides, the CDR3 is TGTGCCAGCAGGTGGACAGAGGGGACCCAGTACTTC.

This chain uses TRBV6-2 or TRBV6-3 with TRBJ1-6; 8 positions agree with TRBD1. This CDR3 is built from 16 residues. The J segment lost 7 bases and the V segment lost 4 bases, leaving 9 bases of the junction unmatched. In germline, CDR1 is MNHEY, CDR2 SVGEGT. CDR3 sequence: CASSSGYRDRNSPLHF. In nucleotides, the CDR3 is TGTGCCAGCAGTTCGGGATACCGGGACAGGAATTCACCCCTCCACTTT.